This T cell receptor beta chain originates from a study of memory CD4+ T cells and cytomegalovirus serostatus. General observations from the study: CMV serostatus prediction reached median AUC approximately 0.96, or 0.89 with US-trained model. Each of 60 to 80 CMV-associated TCRbeta sequences occurred in one to five individuals.

Points on this clone: Its antigen is currently unknown.

Single viable CD3+CD4+CD8-CD45RO+ cells were sorted as the memory CD4+ T cells. Serostatus was set by detecting CMV pp150, pp28, p38, p52 IgG. After thawing, CD4+ T cells were positively selected. TCRdb keeps only in-frame clones here, not all; method: immunoSEQ multiplex PCR. The repertoire holds more than 55,000 clones, approximately 78% seen once, with 0.85% to 0.95% in the top ten. J was trimmed by 6 bases and V by 3 bases; bases with no gene match: 7. CDR3 size: 14 residues. Germline assignment: CDR1 SGDLS and CDR2 YYNGEE. The genes are TRBV9 and TRBJ1-1; TRBD1 matches at 8 bases. This receptor was obtained from an adult in good health and CMV-seronegative. Sequenced: memory CD4+ T cells from blood. CDR3 residues: CASSALDRGPEAFF. CDR3 bases: TGTGCCAGCAGCGCCCTAGACAGGGGCCCTGAAGCTTTCTTT. Full variable domain (missing parts from reference TRBV9 and TRBJ1-1): DSGVTQTPKHLITATGQRVTLRCSPRSGDLSVYWYQQSLDQGLQFLIQYYNGEERAKGNILERFSAQQFPDLHSELNLSSLELGDSALYFCASSALDRGPEAFFGQGTRLTVV.